The table lists the clone carrying this T cell receptor (beta chain) with a few counts. The target antigen is unknown. This record belongs to a study of T-cell memory formation after mild COVID-19. Findings of the study overall: The finding that pre-infection memory included some responding clones suggested that cross-reactive memory joined.

This CDR3 has 18 amino acids. Germline-derived CDR1 and CDR2 are MGHRA and YSYEKL. The V and J ends lost 1 base and 6 bases, in that order; junction bases with no gene match: 14. 5'RACE with constant-segment primers yielded barcoded, UMI-tagged TCR alpha and TCR beta cDNA libraries. TCRdb passed the 5' RACE reads through MiXCR, listing each CDR3 protein once. Here the sample spans fewer than 350,000 distinct CDR3 sequences, approximately 14% being singletons. This sequence originates from a man between 18 and 29 years old who had mild COVID-19 (a few samples of this study predate the infection). Cell type and time point are not known. The chain joins TRBV4-1 to TRBJ2-1, with 8 bases lining up with TRBD2. The sequenced sample was PBMCs or a T cell subset sorted from them (not recorded which). CDR3 DNA: TGCGCCAGCAGCCAAGTGATCCCTACTAGCGGTCGAGGCAATGAGCAGTTCTTC. It codes for CASSQVIPTSGRGNEQFF.